This record covers a single TCR beta chain. The target antigen is unknown. The CDR3 extends over 12 amino acids. V was cut by 6 bases and J by 3 bases, with 11 bases left in between. CDR1 and CDR2 from the germline V gene are SQVTM and ANQGSEA. PCR involved 60 Vbeta and 13 Jbeta primers. Authors' processing steps: Later work found roughly 80 million unique TCR beta chains, with roughly 11 million shared. The table came from immunoSEQ multiplex PCR; TCRdb's copy has only in-frame clones and leaves some out. The V and J calls and clone size come from that table; D and trimming were worked out from the DNA. This repertoire includes roughly 120,000 clones. The sample originates from a study of cytomegalovirus exposure and HLA in healthy donors. Study-level results: In a later analysis, a missense DCLRE1C variant was linked to TCR beta V- and J-gene trimming.

V usage is TRBV29-1 and J usage is TRBJ1-1; the D is unclear. The clonotype originates from a man between 25 and 39 years old in good health and CMV-seronegative. Source material: PBMCs. CDR3 residues: CSVVAGHTEAFF. As DNA, the CDR3 is TGCAGCGTGGTGGCTGGTCACACTGAAGCTTTCTTT.